The 3 T cell receptor beta chains below were found in one sample sequenced in a study of OX40 agonist ivuxolimab in advanced cancers. Some clones are missing from TCRdb's copy, which holds only in-frame ones; the method was immunoSEQ multiplex PCR. This table holds approximately 13,000 clones, 77% found once. Sequences were derived from CD4+ or CD8+ T cells sorted from blood, sampled in a trial of the OX40 agonist ivuxolimab. The source of these receptors is an adult with an advanced solid tumor such as melanoma, head and neck, liver or kidney cancer.

This clone has a handful of counts. The V call is TRBV6-1, the J call TRBJ1-5, with a tentative D call TRBD1 (6 bases). V was trimmed by 4 bases and J by 5 bases, leaving 12 bases between them. The germline gives CDR1 MNHNS, CDR2 SASEGT. This CDR3 is 14 amino acids long. The CDR3 sequence is CASSGTAGDQPQHF. The CDR3 DNA is TGTGCCAGCAGTGGGACAGCCGGTGATCAGCCCCAGCATTTT.

The rearrangement uses TRBV7-2 and TRBJ2-7; TRBD2 agrees at 9 bases. Germline V gene lookup returns CDR1 SGHTA and CDR2 FQGNSA. The CDR3 spans 15 residues. V was pared by 5 bases and J by 3 bases, with 8 bases of the junction left unmatched. The CDR3 DNA reads as TGTGCCAGCAGCCTAACTGATAGCGGGGGCTACGAGCAGTACTTC. This codes for CASSLTDSGGYEQYF.

This sequence joins TRBV6-5 and TRBJ2-5; 8 bases match TRBD1. The CDR3 has 15 residues. Germline assignment: CDR1 MNHEY and CDR2 SVGAGI. The ends lost 7 bases at V and 2 bases at J; junction bases unmatched: 9. As DNA, the CDR3 is TGTGCCAGCACCCCGTCCGGGACAGGTCAAGAGACCCAGTACTTC. This encodes CASTPSGTGQETQYF.